Listed below are T cell receptor beta chains from one sample, sequenced in a study of control samples from healthy donors and cancer patients. Sequenced by immunoSEQ multiplex PCR; TCRdb stores in-frame clones only, minus some. The sample yields about 150,000 clones, roughly 94% seen once. The sample consisted of blood. These receptors originate from a man in his forties in good health. Both conserved end residues are trimmed from each CDR3. D genes are given only for firm matches.

v_call: TRBV18; d_call: TRBD1; cdr3_aa: ASSSGQGETQY
v_call: TRBV19; d_call: .; cdr3_aa: ASSITGTSYNEQF
v_call: TRBV24-1; d_call: .; cdr3_aa: ATGNSYEQY
v_call: TRBV7-3; d_call: .; cdr3_aa: ASSLTGFTEAF
v_call: TRBV7-9; d_call: .; cdr3_aa: ASSSKASEKLF
v_call: TRBV13; d_call: .; cdr3_aa: ASSPREAEAF
v_call: TRBV6-5; d_call: TRBD1; cdr3_aa: ASSYWDSTNTGELF
v_call: TRBV5-1; d_call: TRBD1; cdr3_aa: ASSDRGRDTEAF
v_call: TRBV12-3/TRBV12-4; d_call: .; cdr3_aa: ASRQGGVYGYT
v_call: TRBV19; d_call: .; cdr3_aa: ASSLTGGFYGYT
v_call: TRBV27; d_call: .; cdr3_aa: ASSLFGPYRDGEQF
v_call: TRBV28; d_call: .; cdr3_aa: ASSSMGAGGLAVNQPQH
v_call: TRBV29-1; d_call: TRBD1; cdr3_aa: SVEDLVFPDRGDYGYT
v_call: TRBV7-2; d_call: TRBD1; cdr3_aa: ASSHPRDRTYEQY
v_call: TRBV5-1; d_call: TRBD1; cdr3_aa: ASSFPLDRGHNEQY
v_call: TRBV5-6; d_call: .; cdr3_aa: ASSLALGGGELF
v_call: TRBV2; d_call: .; cdr3_aa: ASSVGGGGNTIY
v_call: TRBV19; d_call: .; cdr3_aa: ASGEGGGYT
v_call: TRBV7-2; d_call: TRBD2; cdr3_aa: ASSLDGGGIYNEQF
v_call: TRBV24-1; d_call: .; cdr3_aa: ATSDAGSYLPDTQY
v_call: TRBV28; d_call: .; cdr3_aa: ASSLGGRVGTEAF
v_call: TRBV6-5; d_call: .; cdr3_aa: ASSYSGSYGYT
v_call: TRBV15; d_call: .; cdr3_aa: ATSRDRTAYEQY
v_call: TRBV28; d_call: TRBD1; cdr3_aa: ASSPGTVYSNQPQH
v_call: TRBV24-1; d_call: .; cdr3_aa: ATGGAGPYNEQF
v_call: TRBV6-6; d_call: .; cdr3_aa: ASRQGGSGNTIY
v_call: TRBV2; d_call: .; cdr3_aa: ASSEGFRVGTEAF
v_call: TRBV27; d_call: TRBD1; cdr3_aa: ASRPTGAPGELF
v_call: TRBV2; d_call: .; cdr3_aa: ASSGMVWSPLH
v_call: TRBV5-6; d_call: .; cdr3_aa: ASSLGGGYGYT
v_call: TRBV18; d_call: .; cdr3_aa: ASSPGLQGGYT
v_call: TRBV28; d_call: .; cdr3_aa: ASSLTLDSRWYNEQF
v_call: TRBV19; d_call: .; cdr3_aa: ASNPLWGLDEKLF
v_call: TRBV5-4; d_call: .; cdr3_aa: ASSLEVTVGSEQF
v_call: TRBV29-1; d_call: .; cdr3_aa: SVEIPPGYEQY
v_call: TRBV24-1; d_call: TRBD2; cdr3_aa: ATDEPSGGHTGELF
v_call: TRBV2; d_call: .; cdr3_aa: ASRETTGYSNQPQH
v_call: TRBV20-1; d_call: .; cdr3_aa: SASGDSSYEQY
v_call: TRBV6-5; d_call: .; cdr3_aa: ASRRSNRETEAF
v_call: TRBV9; d_call: .; cdr3_aa: ASSVGANQETQY
v_call: TRBV28; d_call: .; cdr3_aa: ASSARDAYWKNIQY